Each of the 29 T cell receptor beta chains below was sequenced from the same sample in a study of post-analysis software for immune sequencing data (dated by TCRdb to between 2014 and 2017). Results the study describes overall, beyond this receptor: Significantly higher frequencies in patients than in controls were found for five or six TRBV segments, including TRBV5-6, TRBV5-1 and TRBV20-1.

To prepare the library, PCR was applied. Sequencing took place on an Illumina HiSeq 2500. To reduce PCR and sequencing biases, unique molecular identifiers were built into the TCR beta cDNA libraries. TCRdb trimmed public reads at Q25 via fastp, called clones via MiXCR and kept in-frame beta chains. Each CDR3 protein appears once, grouped with its most common genes and DNA. The sample records roughly 800,000 distinct CDR3 sequences, roughly 29% of which are singletons. The ten largest clones capture 0.55% to 0.65% of the sample. No antigens are known for them. The specimen sequenced was blood. Receptors originate from a girl between 10 and 17 years old with multiple sclerosis.

The chain has TRBV3-1 and TRBJ2-1, with 7 bases lining up with TRBD1. With 7 bases clipped from V and 4 bases from J, the junction kept 7 bases outside the gene matches. The CDR3 has 14 amino acids. Germline lookup yields CDR1 LGHDT and CDR2 YNNKEL (reference sequence). The CDR3 DNA is TGTGCCAGCAACGACAGGGCCTCTTACAATGAGCAGTTCTTC. It is translated as CASNDRASYNEQFF.

V usage is TRBV7-2 and J usage is TRBJ2-7; 9 bases match TRBD1. The CDR3 loop spans 15 amino acids. Trimming cost V 5 bases and J 6 bases; bases outside gene matches: 11. Germline V lookup: CDR1 SGHTA, CDR2 FQGNSA. In DNA form, the CDR3 reads TGTGCCAGCAGCGGAATGGGACAGGGAATCAGCGAGCAGTACTTC. Protein sequence: CASSGMGQGISEQYF.

This clonotype was seen only a few times. The V and J genes are TRBV5-1 and TRBJ2-1; 10 positions match TRBD2. Germline CDR1 SGHRS, CDR2 YFSETQ. This CDR3 spans 17 amino acids. Unmatched junction bases numbered 15, after V lost 0 bases and J lost 12 bases. The CDR3 DNA reads as TGCGCCAGCAGCTTGGGAAGCGGGAGGGCCTTCTCCCCCGGGCAGTTCTTC. Its translation: CASSLGSGRAFSPGQFF.

This clonotype was seen a handful of times. The chain uses TRBV5-1 and TRBJ2-5; tentative D call: TRBD1 (6 bases). The CDR3 runs to 15 residues. Germline-derived CDR1 and CDR2 are SGHRS and YFSETQ. Trimming took 5 bases from V and 1 from J, leaving 15 bases between them. Written as DNA, the CDR3 is TGCGCCAGCAGTTGGGGGCTCCCTTTCCAAGAGACCCAGTACTTC. This codes for CASSWGLPFQETQYF.

The rearrangement links TRBV28 to TRBJ1-1, with D perhaps TRBD1 (5 bases). The germline V gene encodes CDR1 MDHEN and CDR2 SYDVKM. The CDR3 has 15 residues. V gave up 5 bases and J gave up 0 bases, with 13 bases separating them. CDR3 region: CASSPSTEMNTEAFF. CDR3 in DNA: TGTGCCAGCAGTCCTTCGACAGAGATGAACACTGAAGCTTTCTTT.

The sample holds a few counts of this clonotype. The V gene is TRBV20-1, the J gene TRBJ1-5; D call uncertain. Per germline, CDR1 DFQATT and CDR2 SNEGSKA (reference sequence). Deletions cut 0 bases from V and 7 bases from J, with 13 bases between. The CDR3 covers 14 residues. The CDR3 DNA reads as TGCAGTGCTAGAGAGCGGCAGGCGATGCAGCCCCAGCATTTT. Translated, it gives CSARERQAMQPQHF.

In this sample, this clonotype turned up once. The chain carries TRBV20-1 and TRBJ1-3, with D perhaps matching TRBD1 (5 bases). The germline V gene encodes CDR1 DFQATT and CDR2 SNEGSKA (reference sequence). V lost 6 bases and J 3 bases, leaving 21 bases between the germline ends. The CDR3 length is 16 residues. The CDR3 here is CSARQWASGGGNTIYF. The CDR3 region has the DNA TGCAGTGCCAGACAGTGGGCGTCGGGAGGTGGAAACACCATATATTTT.

The chain employs TRBV6-2 or TRBV6-3 and TRBJ2-1, with TRBD2 matching 8 bases. Trimming removed 5 bases from V and 1 base from J; junction bases left unmatched: 7. CDR3 length equals 16 residues. Germline V CDR1 and CDR2: MNHEY, SVGEGT. The CDR3 region has the DNA TGTGCCAGCAGTAATTTAGCGGGATTTTCCTACAATGAGCAGTTCTTC. It specifies CASSNLAGFSYNEQFF.

This clonotype was seen only a few times. This chain uses TRBV20-1 with TRBJ1-6; 8 bases align to TRBD1. V gave up 1 base and J gave up 8 bases; unmatched junction bases: 4. The length of the CDR3 is 14 residues. Germline loops: CDR1 DFQATT, CDR2 SNEGSKA (reference sequence). CDR3 region: CSARGSGGDSPLHF. For the CDR3, the DNA is TGCAGTGCTAGAGGATCAGGGGGCGATTCACCCCTCCACTTT.

Of note for this clonotype: The junction and the germline gene differ at one end; a read error may be behind it. This sequence joins TRBV28 and TRBJ2-1; 8 bases are a match to TRBD2. The V gene's germline CDR1 is MDHEN and CDR2 SYDVKM. The CDR3 extends over 16 amino acids. The CDR3 is CASSTRSGSSYNGQFF. CDR3 DNA: TGTGCCAGCAGTACTCGGAGCGGGAGCTCCTACAATGGGCAGTTCTTC.

This clonotype has just a few counts. V is TRBV20-1 and J is TRBJ2-7; 7 bases match TRBD2. Germline lookup yields CDR1 DFQATT and CDR2 SNEGSKA (reference sequence). V was pared by 3 bases and J by 5 bases, with 19 bases of the junction left unmatched. CDR3 length: 17 residues. CDR3 protein: CSARLGASGGRANEQYF. As DNA, the CDR3 is TGCAGTGCTAGGCTTGGAGCTAGCGGTGGGAGGGCTAACGAGCAGTACTTC.

This clonotype was counted only a few times. J is TRBJ1-4 and V is TRBV2; possible D gene TRBD1, 5 bases. This CDR3 contains 13 residues. The V end lost 4 bases, the J end lost 12 bases, and 15 bases lay between the germline ends. Germline-derived CDR1 and CDR2 are SNHLY and FYNNEI. DNA of the CDR3: TGTGCCAGCAGTGGGCCCCCCCCGGGACAACTGTTTTTT. Translating gives CASSGPPPGQLFF.

The chain uses TRBV5-5 and TRBJ2-5; D is undetermined. The CDR3 is made up of 13 amino acids. V lost 4 bases to trimming and J lost 5 bases, with 12 bases between them. Germline V CDR1 and CDR2: SGHKS, YYEKEE (reference sequence). CDR3 coding DNA: TGTGCCAGCAGCCCCCACGTATATGAGACCCAGTACTTC. Residues: CASSPHVYETQYF.

In its sample, this clonotype was seen a few times. This chain connects TRBV7-2 to TRBJ1-5, with 7 bases that match TRBD1. This CDR3 has 15 residues. Germline assignment: CDR1 SGHTA and CDR2 FQGNSA. V lost 0 bases to trimming and J lost 6 bases; unmatched junction nucleotides: 5. Written as DNA, the CDR3 is TGTGCCAGCAGCTTAGCACAGGGGTCTGGTCAGCCCCAGCATTTT. Encoded protein: CASSLAQGSGQPQHF.

The gene calls are TRBV20-1 and TRBJ2-5, with 7 bases lining up with TRBD1. CDR1 and CDR2 (germline): DFQATT, SNEGSKA (reference sequence). Losses at the gene ends were 6 bases for V and 3 bases for J; bases not matched to a gene: 4. The length of the CDR3 is 12 residues. CDR3 protein: CSASGQEETQYF. The CDR3 nucleotides read TGCAGTGCGAGTGGACAGGAAGAGACCCAGTACTTC.

The chain has TRBV6-6 and TRBJ1-2; D gene unclear. V lost 4 bases and J 4 bases, leaving 13 bases between the germline ends. The CDR3 consists of 14 residues. The germline CDR1 and CDR2 sequences are MNHNY and SVGAGI (reference sequence). The CDR3 protein is CASSSSRTSYGYTF. CDR3 DNA sequence: TGTGCCAGCAGTTCTTCCAGGACTAGCTATGGCTACACCTTC.

Here the CDR3 DNA reads TGCGCCAGCAGCTTGTTGCCAGCGGATTCACCCCTCCACTTT. This translates into CASSLLPADSPLHF. The rearrangement uses TRBV5-1 and TRBJ1-6; D remains ambiguous. This CDR3 contains 14 residues. Trimming shortened V by 1 base and J by 8 bases, and 10 bases separated the two germline ends. Germline CDR1 is SGHRS and CDR2 is YFSETQ.

This chain links TRBV6-5 with TRBJ1-1; D unresolved. The germline V gene has CDR1 MNHEY and CDR2 SVGAGI. There are 17 residues in the CDR3. V was clipped by 2 bases and J by 0 bases, with 16 bases between them. The CDR3 spells CASSYRFAGLMNTEAFF. Here the CDR3 DNA reads TGTGCCAGCAGTTACAGGTTTGCCGGATTAATGAACACTGAAGCTTTCTTT.

The sample holds a few counts of this clonotype. The V call is TRBV20-1, the J call TRBJ2-5, with TRBD1 identical over 8 bases. V lost 2 bases and J lost 3; bases outside the gene matches: 11. The CDR3 covers 16 residues. The V gene's germline CDR1 is DFQATT and CDR2 SNEGSKA (reference sequence). The CDR3 DNA sequence: TGCAGTGCTAGACCGGCAAGAGGGACAGGAGAAGAGACCCAGTACTTC. Protein: CSARPARGTGEETQYF.

The V gene is TRBV27, the J gene TRBJ1-1, with D possibly TRBD1 on 5 matching bases. The germline CDR1 and CDR2 sequences are MNHEY and SMNVEV (reference sequence). CDR3 size: 12 residues. V lost 5 bases and J lost 8, with 12 bases in between. The CDR3 here is CASSTGLAEAFF. CDR3 nucleotides: TGTGCCAGCAGTACAGGTTTAGCCGAAGCTTTCTTT.

This clonotype was picked up a small number of times. The chain combines TRBV4-1 with TRBJ2-1; D remains unclear. The germline CDR1 and CDR2 sequences are MGHRA and YSYEKL. V lost 1 base, J lost 0 bases, and 7 bases lay in between. The CDR3 extends over 15 amino acids. This CDR3 reads CASSQGPVSYNEQFF. For the CDR3, the DNA is TGCGCCAGCAGCCAAGGACCTGTCTCCTACAATGAGCAGTTCTTC.

The chain is built from TRBV2 and TRBJ2-7, with 7 positions matching TRBD2. With 6 bases clipped from V and 6 bases from J, the junction kept 11 bases outside the gene matches. Germline CDR1 is SNHLY and CDR2 is FYNNEI. The CDR3 consists of 14 residues. The DNA of the CDR3 is TGTGCCAGCAGCCACCGAGTGGGAGGGAGCGAGCAGTACTTC. It specifies CASSHRVGGSEQYF.

In this sample, this clonotype turned up a few times. V and J are TRBV7-2 and TRBJ1-2; 9 bases line up with TRBD1. Trimming removed 4 bases from V and 7 bases from J; junction bases left unmatched: 10. The CDR3 extends over 15 amino acids. In germline, CDR1 is SGHTA, CDR2 FQGNSA. CDR3 protein: CASSWKTGQGGGYTF. DNA of the CDR3: TGTGCCAGCAGCTGGAAAACGGGACAGGGTGGTGGCTACACCTTC.

This clonotype appeared many times. The V gene is TRBV20-1, the J gene TRBJ2-7; maybe TRBD2 (5 bases). Germline V gene data show CDR1 as DFQATT and CDR2 as SNEGSKA (reference sequence). The CDR3 is 13 amino acids. Trimming took 3 bases from V and 7 from J, leaving 16 bases between them. The CDR3 bases are TGCAGTGCTAGGCCCCCCCCGGGATCGGAGCAGTACTTC. This codes for CSARPPPGSEQYF.

The V gene is TRBV28, the J gene TRBJ2-4; a possible D gene is TRBD1 (6 bases). The CDR3 contains 14 residues. The germline V and J ends were trimmed by 5 bases and 8 bases, with 16 bases remaining between them. CDR1 and CDR2 (germline): MDHEN, SYDVKM. CDR3 sequence reads: CASSPTGLLDIQYF. In DNA form, the CDR3 reads TGTGCCAGCAGTCCCACAGGGTTGTTAGACATTCAGTACTTC.

The CDR3: CASSQEIKGRVSDTQYF. The CDR3 DNA is TGCGCCAGCAGCCAAGAAATCAAGGGGCGCGTATCAGATACGCAGTATTTT. The chain has TRBV4-1 and TRBJ2-3; D is possibly TRBD1 (5 bases). This CDR3 has 17 residues. CDR1 MGHRA and CDR2 YSYEKL come from the germline V gene. Trimming left V 0 bases short and J 4 bases short, with 17 bases between.

V usage is TRBV15 and J usage is TRBJ1-5, with a tentative D call TRBD1 (6 bases). The CDR3 runs to 17 residues. Germline V gene lookup returns CDR1 LNHNV and CDR2 YYDKDF (reference sequence). V was cut by 3 bases and J by 7 bases, with 22 bases left in between. The CDR3 nucleotides are TGTGCCACCAGCAGCAACAGACAGGTCAGGTATGCGCAGCCCCAGCATTTT. Its translation is CATSSNRQVRYAQPQHF.

This clonotype appeared a few times. The chain combines TRBV29-1 with TRBJ2-7; D ambiguous. Trimming left V 0 bases short and J 4 bases short, with 10 bases between. The CDR3 covers 13 residues. The V gene's germline CDR1 is SQVTM and CDR2 ANQGSEA. The CDR3 region is CSVEEGGPYEQYF. The CDR3 bases are TGCAGCGTTGAAGAAGGCGGCCCATACGAGCAGTACTTC.

The chain is built from TRBV29-1 and TRBJ1-1; D gene ambiguous. Germline lookup yields CDR1 SQVTM and CDR2 ANQGSEA. The V gene lost 2 bases and the J gene lost 1 base, with 2 bases spanning the gap. The CDR3 runs to 11 residues. The CDR3 coding sequence is TGCAGCGTTGAATGGAACACTGAAGCTTTCTTT. It is translated as CSVEWNTEAFF.